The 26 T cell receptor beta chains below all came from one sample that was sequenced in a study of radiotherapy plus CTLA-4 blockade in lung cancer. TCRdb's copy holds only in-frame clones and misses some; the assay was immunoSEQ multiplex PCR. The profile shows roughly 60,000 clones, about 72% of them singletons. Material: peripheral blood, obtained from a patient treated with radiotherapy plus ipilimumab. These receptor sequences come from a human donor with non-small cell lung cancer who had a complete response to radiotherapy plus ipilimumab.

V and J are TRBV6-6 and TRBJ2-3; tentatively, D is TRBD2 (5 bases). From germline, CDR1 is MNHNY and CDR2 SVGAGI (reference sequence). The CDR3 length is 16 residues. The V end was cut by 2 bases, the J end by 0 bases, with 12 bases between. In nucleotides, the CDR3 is TGTGCCAGCAGTTACACGGGAAAGGTCAGCACAGATACGCAGTATTTT. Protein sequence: CASSYTGKVSTDTQYF.

The CDR3 protein is CASSLYPPGANVLTF. CDR3 DNA sequence: TGTGCCAGCAGCCTCTACCCGCCTGGGGCCAACGTCCTGACTTTC. The chain couples TRBV7-9 to TRBJ2-6; D is undetermined. The CDR3 extends over 15 amino acids. Trimming took 5 bases from V and 2 from J, leaving 10 bases between them. Germline V gene data show CDR1 as SEHNR and CDR2 as FQNEAQ (reference sequence).

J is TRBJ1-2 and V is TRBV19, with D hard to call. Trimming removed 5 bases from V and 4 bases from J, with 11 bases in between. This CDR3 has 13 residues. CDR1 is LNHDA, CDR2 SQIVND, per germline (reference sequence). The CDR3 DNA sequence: TGTGCCAGTAGTTTGGTCAGTGCCTATGGCTACACCTTC. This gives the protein CASSLVSAYGYTF.

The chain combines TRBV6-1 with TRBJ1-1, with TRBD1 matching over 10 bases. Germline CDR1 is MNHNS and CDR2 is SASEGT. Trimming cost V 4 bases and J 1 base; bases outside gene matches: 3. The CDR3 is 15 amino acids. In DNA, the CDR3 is TGTGCCAGCAGTGCCTGGACAGGGGGGAACACTGAAGCTTTCTTT. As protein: CASSAWTGGNTEAFF.

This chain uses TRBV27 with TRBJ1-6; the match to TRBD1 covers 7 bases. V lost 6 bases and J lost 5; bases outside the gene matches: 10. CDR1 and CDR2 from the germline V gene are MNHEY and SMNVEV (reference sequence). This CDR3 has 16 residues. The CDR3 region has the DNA TGTGCCAGCAGACAGACAGGGCCCAACAATAATTCACCCCTCCACTTT. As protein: CASRQTGPNNNSPLHF.

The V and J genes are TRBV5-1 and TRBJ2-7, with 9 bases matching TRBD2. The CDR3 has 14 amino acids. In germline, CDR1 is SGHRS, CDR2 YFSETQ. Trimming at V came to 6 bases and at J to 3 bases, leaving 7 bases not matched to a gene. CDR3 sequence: CASTLLAGYYEQYF. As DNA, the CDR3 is TGCGCCAGCACCTTACTAGCGGGTTACTACGAGCAGTACTTC.

The CDR3 spells CASSYSHSSEAFF. The CDR3 DNA reads as TGTGCCAGCAGTTACTCGCACAGCAGTGAAGCTTTCTTT. The V gene is TRBV6-6, the J gene TRBJ1-1; unclear D gene. Germline V gene sequence: CDR1 MNHNY, CDR2 SVGAGI (reference sequence). V dropped 0 bases and J dropped 7 bases, with 9 bases sitting between them. The CDR3 loop spans 13 amino acids.

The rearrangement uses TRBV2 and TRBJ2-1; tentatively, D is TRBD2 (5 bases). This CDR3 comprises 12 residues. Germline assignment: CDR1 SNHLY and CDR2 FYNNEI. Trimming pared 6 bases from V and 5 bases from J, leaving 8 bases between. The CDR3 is CASRTKHNEQFF. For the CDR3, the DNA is TGTGCCAGCAGGACTAAACACAATGAGCAGTTCTTC.

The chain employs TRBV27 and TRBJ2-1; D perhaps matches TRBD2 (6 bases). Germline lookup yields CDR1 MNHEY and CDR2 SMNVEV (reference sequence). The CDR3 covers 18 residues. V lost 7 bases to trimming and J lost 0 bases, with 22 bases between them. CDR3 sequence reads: CASKSVRRGLNSYNEQFF. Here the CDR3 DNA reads TGTGCCAGCAAATCCGTCCGAAGGGGACTGAACTCCTACAATGAGCAGTTCTTC.

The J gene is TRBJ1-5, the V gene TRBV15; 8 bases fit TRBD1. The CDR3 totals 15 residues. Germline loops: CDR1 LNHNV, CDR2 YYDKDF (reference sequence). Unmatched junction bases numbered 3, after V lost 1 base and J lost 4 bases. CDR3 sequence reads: CATSRGTGWNQPQHF. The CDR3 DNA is TGTGCCACCAGCAGAGGGACAGGGTGGAATCAGCCCCAGCATTTT.

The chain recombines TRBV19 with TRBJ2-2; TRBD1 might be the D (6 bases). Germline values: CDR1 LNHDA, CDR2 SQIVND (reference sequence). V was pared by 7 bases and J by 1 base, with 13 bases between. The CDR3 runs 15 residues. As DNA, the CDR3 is TGTGCCAGTACCTGGGGGCCCGTGAACACCGGGGAGCTGTTTTTT. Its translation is CASTWGPVNTGELFF.

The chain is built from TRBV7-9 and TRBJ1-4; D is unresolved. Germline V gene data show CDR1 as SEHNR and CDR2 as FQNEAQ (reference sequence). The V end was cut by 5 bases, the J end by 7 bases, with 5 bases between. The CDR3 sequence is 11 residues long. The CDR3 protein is CASSRGEKLFF. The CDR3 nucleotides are TGTGCCAGCAGCCGAGGTGAAAAACTGTTTTTT. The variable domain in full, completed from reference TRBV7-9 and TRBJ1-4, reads DTGVSQNPRHKITKRGQNVTFRCDPISEHNRLYWYRQTLGQGPEFLTYFQNEAQLEKSRLLSDRFSAERPKGSFSTLEIQRTEQGDSAMYLCASSRGEKLFFGSGTQLSVL.

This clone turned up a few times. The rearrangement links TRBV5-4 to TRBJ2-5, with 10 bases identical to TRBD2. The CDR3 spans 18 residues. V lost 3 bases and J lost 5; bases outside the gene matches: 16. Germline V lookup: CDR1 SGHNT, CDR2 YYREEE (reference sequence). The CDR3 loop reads CASSSSLAGAASRETQYF. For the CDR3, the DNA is TGTGCCAGCAGCTCTTCCCTAGCGGGGGCCGCCTCTCGGGAGACCCAGTACTTC.

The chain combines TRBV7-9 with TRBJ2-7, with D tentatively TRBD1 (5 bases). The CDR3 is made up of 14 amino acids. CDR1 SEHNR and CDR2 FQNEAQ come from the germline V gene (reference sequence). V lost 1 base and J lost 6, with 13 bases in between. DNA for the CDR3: TGTGCCAGCAGCTTAGAGGTCAGGGTTGCCGAGCAGTACTTC. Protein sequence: CASSLEVRVAEQYF.

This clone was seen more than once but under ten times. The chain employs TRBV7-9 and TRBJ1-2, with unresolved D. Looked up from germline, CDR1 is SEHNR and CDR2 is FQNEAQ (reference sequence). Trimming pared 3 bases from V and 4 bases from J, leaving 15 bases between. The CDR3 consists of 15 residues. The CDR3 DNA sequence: TGTGCCAGCAGCTTGACCATCGGTAACAGCTATGGCTACACCTTC. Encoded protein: CASSLTIGNSYGYTF.

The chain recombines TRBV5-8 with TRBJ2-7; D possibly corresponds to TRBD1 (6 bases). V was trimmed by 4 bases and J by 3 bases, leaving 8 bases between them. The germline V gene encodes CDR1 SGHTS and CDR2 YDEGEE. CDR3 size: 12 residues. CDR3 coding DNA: TGTGCCAGCAGCGGACAGAGCTACGAGCAGTACTTC. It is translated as CASSGQSYEQYF.

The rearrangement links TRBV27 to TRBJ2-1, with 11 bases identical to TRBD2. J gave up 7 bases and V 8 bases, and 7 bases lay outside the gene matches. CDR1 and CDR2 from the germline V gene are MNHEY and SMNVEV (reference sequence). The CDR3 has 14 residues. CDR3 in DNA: TGTGCCAGCGCGAATAGCGGGAGGGCGAATGAGCAGTTCTTC. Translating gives CASANSGRANEQFF.

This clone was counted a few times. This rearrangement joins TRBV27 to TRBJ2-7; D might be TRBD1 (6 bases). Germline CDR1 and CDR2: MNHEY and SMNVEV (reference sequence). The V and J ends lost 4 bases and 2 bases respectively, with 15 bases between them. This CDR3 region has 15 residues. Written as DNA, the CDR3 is TGTGCCAGCAGTTCCCCGACAGGTCTTACCTACGAGCAGTACTTC. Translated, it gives CASSSPTGLTYEQYF.

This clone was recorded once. The CDR3 DNA reads as TGCGCCAGCAGCTTGACTGGACAAAAGGGCACAGATACGCAGTATTTT. Its protein product is CASSLTGQKGTDTQYF. The chain carries TRBV5-1 and TRBJ2-3, with a weak D call TRBD1 (5 bases). Trimming took 1 base from V and 1 from J, leaving 13 bases between them. The length of the CDR3 is 16 residues. Looked up from germline, CDR1 is SGHRS and CDR2 is YFSETQ.

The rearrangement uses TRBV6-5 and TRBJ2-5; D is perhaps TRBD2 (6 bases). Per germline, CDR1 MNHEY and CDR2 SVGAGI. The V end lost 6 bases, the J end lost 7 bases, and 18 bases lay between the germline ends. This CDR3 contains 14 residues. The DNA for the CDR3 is TGTGCCAGCAGCCTAGCCGGGAGCCCTGCGACCCAGTACTTC. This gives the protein CASSLAGSPATQYF.

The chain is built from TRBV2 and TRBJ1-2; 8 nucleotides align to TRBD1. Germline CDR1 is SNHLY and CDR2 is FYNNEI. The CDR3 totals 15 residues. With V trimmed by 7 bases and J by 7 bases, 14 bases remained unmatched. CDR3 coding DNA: TGTGCCAGCATGTTCGGGGTTCAGGGGGCACCTGGCTACACCTTC. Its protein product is CASMFGVQGAPGYTF.

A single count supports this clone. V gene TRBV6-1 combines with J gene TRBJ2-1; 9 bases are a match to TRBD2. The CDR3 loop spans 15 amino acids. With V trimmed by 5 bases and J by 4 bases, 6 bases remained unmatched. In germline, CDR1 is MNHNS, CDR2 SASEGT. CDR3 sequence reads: CASSRSSGMYNEQFF. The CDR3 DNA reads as TGTGCCAGCAGTCGGTCTAGCGGGATGTACAATGAGCAGTTCTTC.

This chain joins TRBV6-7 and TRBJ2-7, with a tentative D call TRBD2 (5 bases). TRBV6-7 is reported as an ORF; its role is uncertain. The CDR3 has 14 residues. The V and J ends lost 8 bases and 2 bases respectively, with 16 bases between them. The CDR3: CASPPKTRPYEQYF. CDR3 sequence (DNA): TGTGCCAGCCCACCCAAAACTAGACCCTACGAGCAGTACTTC.

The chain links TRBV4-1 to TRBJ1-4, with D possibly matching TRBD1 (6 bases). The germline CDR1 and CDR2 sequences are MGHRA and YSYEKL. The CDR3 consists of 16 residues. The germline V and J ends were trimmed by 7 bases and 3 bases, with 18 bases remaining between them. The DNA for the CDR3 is TGCGCCAGCACCCCTGGGTGGCAGGGGCCTAATGAAAAACTGTTTTTT. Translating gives CASTPGWQGPNEKLFF.

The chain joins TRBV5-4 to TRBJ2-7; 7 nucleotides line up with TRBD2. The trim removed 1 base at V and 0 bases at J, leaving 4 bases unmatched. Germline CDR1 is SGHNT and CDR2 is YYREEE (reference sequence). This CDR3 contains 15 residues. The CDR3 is CASSLSSGASYEQYF. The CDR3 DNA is TGTGCCAGCAGCTTGTCCAGCGGGGCCTCCTACGAGCAGTACTTC. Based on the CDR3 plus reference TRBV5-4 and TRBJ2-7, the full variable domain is ETGVTQSPTHLIKTRGQQVTLRCSSQSGHNTVSWYQQALGQGPQFIFQYYREEENGRGNFPPRFSGLQFPNYSSELNVNALELDDSALYLCASSLSSGASYEQYFGPGTRLTVT.

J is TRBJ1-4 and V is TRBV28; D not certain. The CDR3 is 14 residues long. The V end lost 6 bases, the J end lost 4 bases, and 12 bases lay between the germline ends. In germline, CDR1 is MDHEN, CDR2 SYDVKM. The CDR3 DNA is TGTGCCAGCAGCCAACAGACCATTAATGAAAAACTGTTTTTT. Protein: CASSQQTINEKLFF.